These T cell receptor beta chains were read from a single sample in a study of a mutant IDH1 vaccine in newly diagnosed glioma. Only in-frame clones appear in the TCRdb table, and some are missing; sequencing was by immunoSEQ multiplex PCR. The sample carries tens of thousands of clones, 75% to 85% recorded once. Their recognized antigens are unknown. This specimen consisted of PBMCs, obtained from a glioma patient whose treatment included an IDH1 peptide vaccine. The receptors here all came from a man between 40 and 49 years old with glioma. CDR3s include the opening cysteine and the closing phenylalanine or tryptophan. A D gene is named only where the DNA matches it firmly. Clone size, where shown, is once, few, many, or a class for clones that have expanded.

d_call	clone_size	v_call	j_call	cdr3_aa	cdr3_nt
TRBD1	-	TRBV30	TRBJ2-3	CAWGQGADTQYF	TGTGCCTGGGGACAGGGGGCAGATACGCAGTATTTT
TRBD2	once	TRBV6-5	TRBJ2-7	CASRGLAVYEQYF	TGTGCCAGCCGCGGTCTAGCGGTCTACGAGCAGTACTTC
-	-	TRBV10-3	TRBJ2-7	CAISEMRGSYEQYF	TGTGCCATCAGTGAGATGCGCGGATCCTACGAGCAGTACTTC
TRBD1	once	TRBV4-3	TRBJ2-7	CASSQAGQGYYEQYF	TGCGCCAGCAGCCAAGCCGGACAGGGGTACTACGAGCAGTACTTC
TRBD1	-	TRBV5-1	TRBJ1-3	CASSPGQGATLSYGNTIYF	TGCGCCAGCAGCCCCGGACAGGGGGCCACTCTATCGTATGGAAACACCATATATTTT
-	once	TRBV6-6	TRBJ2-7	CASSQTGSHEQYF	TGTGCCAGCAGCCAAACAGGGTCCCACGAGCAGTACTTC
-	-	TRBV2	TRBJ1-4	CASYNDGPNNEKLFF	TGTGCCAGCTATAACGACGGCCCCAATAATGAAAAACTGTTTTTT
TRBD2	-	TRBV5-1	TRBJ2-5	CASSTGLAGGLQETQYF	TGCGCCAGCAGCACCGGACTAGCGGGGGGGCTGCAAGAGACCCAGTACTTC
TRBD1	-	TRBV12-5	TRBJ1-2	CASGLEPQGAPRYGYTF	TGTGCTAGTGGTTTGGAACCCCAGGGGGCGCCCCGATATGGCTACACCTTC
-	-	TRBV29-1	TRBJ2-5	CSVQSSWGPETQYF	TGCAGCGTTCAAAGTTCCTGGGGCCCAGAGACCCAGTACTTC
-	few	TRBV2	TRBJ2-4	CASSQSPARLAKNIQYF	TGTGCCAGCAGTCAGAGCCCAGCGAGACTAGCCAAAAACATTCAGTACTTC
-	-	TRBV11-2	TRBJ2-7	CASSPTMGHSYEQYF	TGTGCCAGCAGCCCGACGATGGGACACTCCTACGAGCAGTACTTC
TRBD1	-	TRBV5-5	TRBJ2-7	CASSGTGGIAYEQYF	TGTGCCAGCAGCGGGACAGGTGGCATTGCCTACGAGCAGTACTTC
TRBD1	-	TRBV7-2	TRBJ1-2	CASSPVQGARYTF	TGTGCCAGCAGCCCCGTTCAGGGGGCACGCTACACCTTC
-	-	TRBV5-1	TRBJ1-1	CASSFSMGGRGGRTEAFF	TGCGCCAGCAGCTTCAGTATGGGAGGCAGGGGAGGGCGCACTGAAGCTTTCTTT
-	-	TRBV12-2	TRBJ2-1	CASRLVSLAGNEQFF	TGTGCAAGTCGCTTAGTTTCCCTAGCGGGTAATGAGCAGTTCTTC
-	once	TRBV15	TRBJ1-3	CATSRVFDRTIYF	TGTGCCACCAGCAGAGTGTTTGACCGCACCATATATTTT
-	-	TRBV30	TRBJ2-3	CAWSVRPEADTQYF	TGTGCCTGGAGTGTGCGACCCGAGGCAGATACGCAGTATTTT
TRBD2	-	TRBV13	TRBJ2-1	CASSSRLAGVKDEQFF	TGTGCCAGCAGCTCAAGACTAGCGGGAGTAAAGGATGAGCAGTTCTTC
-	-	TRBV4-2	TRBJ2-5	CASSQDSARAAETQYF	TGTGCCAGCAGCCAAGATTCGGCCCGAGCTGCGGAGACCCAGTACTTC
-	-	TRBV19	TRBJ2-1	CASSRMSTYNEQFF	TGTGCCAGTAGCCGAATGAGTACCTACAATGAGCAGTTCTTC
TRBD1	-	TRBV19	TRBJ1-3	CASQGQVGNTIYF	TGTGCCAGCCAAGGACAGGTTGGAAACACCATATATTTT
-	-	TRBV19	TRBJ2-3	CASSPQGADTQYF	TGTGCCAGTAGTCCGCAGGGAGCAGATACGCAGTATTTT
-	-	TRBV4-3	TRBJ2-7	CASSQEGGIHEQYF	TGCGCCAGCAGCCAAGAGGGGGGTATCCACGAGCAGTACTTC
TRBD1	-	TRBV7-2	TRBJ1-1	CASSSSRGANTEAFF	TGTGCCAGCAGCTCGTCCAGGGGGGCGAACACTGAAGCTTTCTTT
TRBD1	-	TRBV9	TRBJ2-7	CASSVATTGAGEQYF	TGTGCCAGCAGCGTAGCCACAACAGGGGCGGGCGAGCAGTACTTC
TRBD2	-	TRBV7-9	TRBJ2-3	CASHILPGAGGSTDTQYF	TGTGCCAGCCATATACTACCCGGAGCGGGGGGGAGCACAGATACGCAGTATTTT
TRBD1	-	TRBV9	TRBJ2-3	CASSPTGALSTDTQYF	TGTGCCAGCAGTCCTACAGGGGCTCTAAGCACAGATACGCAGTATTTT
TRBD1	-	TRBV5-5	TRBJ1-1	CASSVDRGPTEAFF	TGTGCCAGCAGCGTGGACAGGGGGCCTACTGAAGCTTTCTTT
-	few	TRBV7-8	TRBJ1-5	CASSRDLGNQPQHF	TGTGCCAGCAGTCGGGACCTGGGGAATCAGCCCCAGCATTTT
-	few	TRBV30	TRBJ1-4	CAYKDGSEEKLFF	TGTGCCTATAAAGACGGCAGTGAAGAAAAACTGTTTTTT
TRBD2	medium-sized	TRBV9	TRBJ2-1	CASSVREGPRNEQFF	TGTGCCAGCAGCGTGCGGGAGGGACCGCGGAATGAGCAGTTCTTC
-	-	TRBV7-2	TRBJ2-1	CASSWRSAQPGNEQFF	TGTGCCAGCAGCTGGCGGTCGGCACAACCAGGCAATGAGCAGTTCTTC
-	-	TRBV7-3	TRBJ2-3	CASSLGAGRTDTQYF	TGTGCCAGCAGCTTAGGGGCAGGGAGGACAGATACGCAGTATTTT
TRBD1	-	TRBV5-6	TRBJ2-3	CASTSPNRQGGTDTQYF	TGTGCCAGCACCTCCCCCAACCGACAGGGGGGGACAGATACGCAGTATTTT